This T cell receptor beta chain was retrieved from a study of blood T cell repertoires in COVID-19. At the level of the study: T cells, B-cell-depleted T cells, or PBMCs supplied cDNA or gDNA.

Per germline, CDR1 SGHDN and CDR2 FVKESK. The V end lost 0 bases, the J end lost 8 bases, and 16 bases lay between the germline ends. The CDR3 totals 15 residues. In the original processing: Scientists estimated how many nucleated cells there were by amplifying reference gene primers. Sequenced by immunoSEQ multiplex PCR; TCRdb stores in-frame clones only, minus some. D and trimming were read from the DNA, whereas the V and J calls and clone size are those reported in that table. Among 110,000 or so clones listed, 75% to 90% were seen once. The sequence derives from a woman aged 55-70 years with COVID-19, enrolled during active disease. This sequence joins TRBV14 and TRBJ1-2; tentative D call: TRBD1 (5 bases). The sample taken for sequencing was peripheral blood. CDR3: CASSQETATDLGYTF. CDR3 nucleotide sequence: TGTGCCAGCAGCCAAGAGACAGCGACTGATTTAGGCTACACCTTC. Variable domain in full (rest from reference TRBV14 and TRBJ1-2): EAGVTQFPSHSVIEKGQTVTLRCDPISGHDNLYWYRRVMGKEIKFLLHFVKESKQDESGMPNNRFLAERTGGTYSTLKVQPAELEDSGVYFCASSQETATDLGYTFGSGTRLTVV.